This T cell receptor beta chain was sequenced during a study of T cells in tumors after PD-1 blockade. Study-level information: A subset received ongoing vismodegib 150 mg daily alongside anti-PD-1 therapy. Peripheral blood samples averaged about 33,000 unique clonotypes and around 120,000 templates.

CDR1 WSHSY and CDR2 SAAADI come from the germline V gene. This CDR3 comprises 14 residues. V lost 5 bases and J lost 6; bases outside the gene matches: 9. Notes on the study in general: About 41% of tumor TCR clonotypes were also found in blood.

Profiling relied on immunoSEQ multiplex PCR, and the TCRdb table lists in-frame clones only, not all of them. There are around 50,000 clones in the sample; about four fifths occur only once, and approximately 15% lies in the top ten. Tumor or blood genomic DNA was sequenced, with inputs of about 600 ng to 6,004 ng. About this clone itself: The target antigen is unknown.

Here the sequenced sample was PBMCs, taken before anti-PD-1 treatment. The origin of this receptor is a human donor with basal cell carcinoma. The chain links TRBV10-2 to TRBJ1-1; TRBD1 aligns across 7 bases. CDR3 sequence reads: CASSLTPTGSEAFF. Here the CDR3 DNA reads TGCGCCAGCAGTTTGACCCCGACAGGGTCTGAAGCTTTCTTT.